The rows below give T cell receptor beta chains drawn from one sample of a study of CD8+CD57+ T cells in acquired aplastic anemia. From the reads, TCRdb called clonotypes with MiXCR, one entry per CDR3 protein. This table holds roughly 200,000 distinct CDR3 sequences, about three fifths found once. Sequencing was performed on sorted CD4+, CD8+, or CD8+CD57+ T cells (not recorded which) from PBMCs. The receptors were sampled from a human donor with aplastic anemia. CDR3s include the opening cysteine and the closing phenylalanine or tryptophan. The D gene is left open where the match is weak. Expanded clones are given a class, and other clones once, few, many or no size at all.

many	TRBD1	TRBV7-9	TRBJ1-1	CASSLAGTGMNTEAFF	TGTGCCAGCAGCTTAGCGGGGACAGGGATGAACACTGAAGCTTTCTTT
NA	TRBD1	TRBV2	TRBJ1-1	CASARQGALVAEAFF	TGTGCCAGCGCCAGGCAGGGGGCGTTAGTCGCTGAAGCTTTCTTT
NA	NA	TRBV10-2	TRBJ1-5	CASMEGQGSQPQHF	TGCGCCAGCATGGAGGGGCAGGGCAGTCAGCCCCAGCATTTT
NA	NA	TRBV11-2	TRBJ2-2	CASSLQYTGELFF	TGTGCCAGCAGCTTACAATACACCGGGGAGCTGTTTTTT
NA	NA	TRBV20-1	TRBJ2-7	CSPNPTGLHEQYF	TGCAGTCCTAACCCCACAGGGTTGCACGAGCAGTACTTC
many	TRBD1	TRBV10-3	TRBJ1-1	CAISESRDRDTEAFF	TGTGCCATCAGTGAGTCGAGGGACAGGGACACTGAAGCTTTCTTT
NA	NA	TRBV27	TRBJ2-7	CASTWGQGNEQYF	TGTGCCAGCACCTGGGGGCAGGGGAACGAGCAGTACTTC
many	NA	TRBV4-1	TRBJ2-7	CASSQRTSYEQYF	TGCGCCAGCAGCCAACGGACCTCCTACGAGCAGTACTTC
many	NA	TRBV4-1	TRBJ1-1	CASSGGGQPTPGTEAFF	TGCGCCAGCAGCGGAGGGGGACAACCAACCCCGGGGACTGAAGCTTTCTTT
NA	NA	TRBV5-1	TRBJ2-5	CASSSDRSVGETQYF	TGCGCCAGCAGCTCGGACCGAAGTGTAGGAGAGACCCAGTACTTC
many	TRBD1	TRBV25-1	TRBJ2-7	CASTDRVYEQYF	TGTGCCAGCACGGACAGGGTTTACGAGCAGTACTTC
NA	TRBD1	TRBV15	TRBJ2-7	CATSSRLGGLSYEQYF	TGTGCCACCAGCAGCCGCCTAGGGGGCTTGTCATACGAGCAGTACTTC
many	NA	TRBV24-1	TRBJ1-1	CATRAGVNTEAFF	TGTGCCACCAGAGCCGGGGTGAACACTGAAGCTTTCTTT
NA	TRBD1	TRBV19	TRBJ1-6	CASSILGTGDYSPLHF	TGTGCCAGTAGTATCCTCGGGACAGGGGACTATTCACCCCTCCACTTT
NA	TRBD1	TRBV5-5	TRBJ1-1	CASSSRQGANTEAFF	TGTGCCAGCAGCTCTCGACAGGGGGCTAACACTGAAGCTTTCTTT
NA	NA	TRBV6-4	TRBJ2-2	CASSEGEAGELFF	TGTGCCAGCAGTGAAGGAGAGGCCGGGGAGCTGTTTTTT
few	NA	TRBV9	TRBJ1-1	CASSVEAGEAFF	TGTGCCAGCAGCGTAGAAGCGGGTGAAGCTTTCTTT
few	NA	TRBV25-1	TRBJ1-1	CASSERHTEAFF	TGTGCCAGCAGTGAACGGCACACTGAAGCTTTCTTT
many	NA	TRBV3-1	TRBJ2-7	CASSQQGNEQYF	TGTGCCAGCAGCCAACAGGGAAACGAGCAGTACTTC
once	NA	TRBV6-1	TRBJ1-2	CASSEEGYGYTF	TGTGCCAGCAGTGAAGAGGGTTATGGCTACACCTTC
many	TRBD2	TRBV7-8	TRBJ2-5	CASNLWLAGEETQYF	TGTGCCAGCAACCTATGGCTAGCGGGGGAAGAGACCCAGTACTTC
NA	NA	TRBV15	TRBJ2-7	CATSRAQGPYEQYF	TGTGCCACCAGCAGAGCCCAGGGGCCTTACGAGCAGTACTTC
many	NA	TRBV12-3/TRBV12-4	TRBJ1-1	CASRAGTGAFF	TGTGCCAGCAGGGCGGGGACGGGAGCTTTCTTT
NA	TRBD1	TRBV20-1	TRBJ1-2	CSARPSHGQAGYGYTF	TGCAGTGCTAGACCCTCCCATGGACAGGCCGGCTATGGCTACACCTTC
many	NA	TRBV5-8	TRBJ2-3	CASSYGTLAYGTQYF	TGTGCCAGCAGCTACGGGACCCTAGCATATGGTACGCAGTATTTT
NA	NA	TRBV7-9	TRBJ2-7	CASSQTLGADVYEQYF	TGCGCCAGCAGCCAAACGTTAGGGGCGGATGTCTACGAGCAGTACTTC
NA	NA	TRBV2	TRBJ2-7	CASSERQAGYEQYF	TGTGCCAGCAGTGAGAGGCAGGCTGGCTACGAGCAGTACTTC
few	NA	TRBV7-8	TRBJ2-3	CASSQGRDTQYF	TGTGCCAGCAGCCAGGGAAGAGATACGCAGTATTTT
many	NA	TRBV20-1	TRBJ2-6	CSARLSGANVLTF	TGCAGTGCTAGGTTGTCTGGGGCCAACGTCCTGACTTTC
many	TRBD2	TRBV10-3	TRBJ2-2	CAISESSRGGPFTGELFF	TGTGCCATCAGTGAGTCGAGTCGCGGGGGGCCCTTCACCGGGGAGCTGTTTTTT
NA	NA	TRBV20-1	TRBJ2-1	CSARVGGPRNEQFF	TGCAGTGCTAGAGTGGGGGGGCCGCGAAATGAGCAGTTCTTC
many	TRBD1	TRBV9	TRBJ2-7	CASSMGTGSSYEQYF	TGTGCCAGCAGCATGGGGACAGGGAGCTCCTACGAGCAGTACTTC
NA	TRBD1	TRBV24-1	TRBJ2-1	CATSDSQGYEQFF	TGTGCCACCAGTGATTCACAGGGGTATGAGCAGTTCTTC